What follows are 22 T cell receptor beta chains derived from one specimen sequenced in a study of identical twins. TCRdb redid the calling of the 5' RACE reads with MiXCR, one entry per CDR3 protein. The table has 1,800,000 or so distinct CDR3 sequences, about 31% seen once; the top ten hold 0.25% to 0.3%. The sample was cord blood. The receptors originated from a newborn girl in good health.

The V call is TRBV29-1, the J call TRBJ1-4; perhaps TRBD1 as D (5 bases). The CDR3 spans 14 residues. V was pared by 4 bases and J by 4 bases, with 13 bases between. Germline CDR1 SQVTM, CDR2 ANQGSEA. The CDR3 coding sequence is TGCAGCGTTGCTAGGGGACGGCTTAATGAAAAACTGTTTTTT. It encodes CSVARGRLNEKLFF.

The chain combines TRBV6-5 with TRBJ2-5; the match to TRBD2 covers 11 bases. Germline values: CDR1 MNHEY, CDR2 SVGAGI. Trimming took 5 bases from V and 11 from J; bases not matched to a gene: 10. CDR3 length: 14 residues. This chain's CDR3 is CASSTSGSFNEQYF. Here the CDR3 DNA reads TGTGCCAGCAGTACTAGCGGGAGTTTCAATGAGCAGTACTTC.

The V call is TRBV12-3 or TRBV12-4, the J call TRBJ2-1, with D unresolved. The CDR3 runs 14 residues. V lost 3 bases to trimming and J lost 7 bases, with 13 bases between them. CDR3 region: CASSFPGRINEQFF. CDR3 nucleotide sequence: TGTGCCAGCAGTTTTCCGGGCCGGATAAATGAGCAGTTCTTC.

The chain recombines TRBV18 with TRBJ1-1; D unresolved. The V end lost 5 bases, the J end lost 2 bases, and 12 bases lay between the germline ends. The CDR3 is 14 amino acids. CDR1 is KGHSH, CDR2 LQKENI, per germline. The CDR3 loop reads CASSIGRRNTEAFF. The CDR3 DNA is TGTGCCAGCTCAATTGGGAGAAGAAACACTGAAGCTTTCTTT.

CDR3 sequence reads: CASSSGRRPLSGNTIYF. The CDR3 bases are TGTGCCAGCAGCTCCGGACGCAGGCCCCTCTCTGGAAACACCATATATTTT. The J gene is TRBJ1-3, the V gene TRBV5-6; D ambiguous. Germline assignment: CDR1 SGHDT and CDR2 YYEEEE. V gave up 3 bases and J gave up 0 bases, with 16 bases separating them. This CDR3 is 17 amino acids long.

The chain has TRBV11-1 and TRBJ2-3, with TRBD2 identical over 9 bases. The CDR3 covers 17 residues. Germline CDR1 reads SGHAT; CDR2 reads FQDESV (reference sequence). The V gene end was trimmed by 1 base and the J gene end by 4 bases; junction bases not matched to a gene: 9. The CDR3 loop reads CASSLGISGRVADTQYF. The CDR3 DNA is TGTGCCAGCAGCTTAGGGATTAGCGGGAGAGTGGCAGATACGCAGTATTTT. Together with reference TRBV11-1 and TRBJ2-3, the CDR3 gives the full variable domain: EAEVAQSPRYKITEKSQAVAFWCDPISGHATLYWYRQILGQGPELLVQFQDESVVDDSQLPKDRFSAERLKGVDSTLKIQPAELGDSAMYLCASSLGISGRVADTQYFGPGTRLTVL.

This clonotype was observed many times. The chain uses TRBV3-1 and TRBJ2-5, with D maybe TRBD2 (5 bases). Germline V gene sequence: CDR1 LGHDT, CDR2 YNNKEL (reference sequence). Trimming removed 1 base at V and 5 bases at J, with 8 bases between. The CDR3 consists of 13 residues. The DNA for the CDR3 is TGTGCCAGCAGCCAAGGTGGAGGCGAGACCCAGTACTTC. Translated: CASSQGGGETQYF.

This chain connects TRBV12-3 or TRBV12-4 to TRBJ1-6, with a weak D call TRBD1 (6 bases). V gave up 5 bases and J gave up 5 bases, with 19 bases separating them. The CDR3 contains 17 residues. The DNA of the CDR3 is TGTGCCAGCAGTACCCGCTTGGGTGGGGGCAATAATTCACCCCTCCACTTT. It encodes CASSTRLGGGNNSPLHF.

This chain uses TRBV6-2 or TRBV6-3 with TRBJ2-1; D remains ambiguous. Trimming pared 8 bases from V and 4 bases from J, leaving 12 bases between. CDR1 and CDR2 from the germline V gene are MNHEY and SVGEGT. CDR3 length equals 13 residues. DNA for the CDR3: TGTGCCAGCGTAGCCCCCTGGTACAATGAGCAGTTCTTC. This encodes CASVAPWYNEQFF.

This clonotype was detected only a few times. The V call is TRBV6-2 or TRBV6-3, the J call TRBJ2-5, with D possibly being TRBD1 (6 bases). V lost 10 bases to trimming and J lost 4 bases, with 13 bases between them. CDR1 is MNHEY and CDR2 is SVGEGT in the germline V gene. This CDR3 spans 12 amino acids. In DNA form, the CDR3 reads TGTGCCACTTTGGGGGCAGGAGAGACCCAGTACTTC. Protein sequence: CATLGAGETQYF.

J is TRBJ1-1 and V is TRBV7-2, with 9 bases lining up with TRBD1. V trimming: 3 bases; J trimming: 3 bases; junction bases outside the gene matches: 2. The germline CDR1 and CDR2 sequences are SGHTA and FQGNSA. This CDR3 is 14 amino acids long. Here the CDR3 reads CASSFRTGDTEAFF. Written as DNA, the CDR3 is TGTGCCAGCAGCTTCAGGACAGGGGACACTGAAGCTTTCTTT.

The sample holds a few counts of this clonotype. This chain uses TRBV5-1 with TRBJ2-3, with 10 bases that match TRBD2. This CDR3 has 16 residues. The ends lost 1 base at V and 4 bases at J; junction bases unmatched: 6. Germline assignment: CDR1 SGHRS and CDR2 YFSETQ. The CDR3 nucleotides are TGCGCCAGCAGCTTGCGCACTAGCGGGACCGCAGATACGCAGTATTTT. It is translated as CASSLRTSGTADTQYF.

The rearrangement links TRBV2 to TRBJ1-3; no firm D call. The CDR3 spans 15 residues. The V end was cut by 7 bases, the J end by 0 bases, with 13 bases between. Germline CDR1 is SNHLY and CDR2 is FYNNEI. The CDR3 here is CASKAEEYSGNTIYF. In DNA, the CDR3 is TGTGCCAGCAAAGCCGAGGAATACTCTGGAAACACCATATATTTT.

This clonotype was seen more than once but under ten times. The chain has TRBV20-1 and TRBJ2-3; no firm D call. Trimming removed 0 bases from V and 2 bases from J, with 6 bases in between. This CDR3 spans 13 amino acids. Germline V gene lookup returns CDR1 DFQATT and CDR2 SNEGSKA (reference sequence). The CDR3 coding sequence is TGCAGTGCTAGAGATCTCTACACAGATACGCAGTATTTT. Protein product: CSARDLYTDTQYF.

This clonotype has only a few counts. This chain links TRBV5-1 with TRBJ1-2; D not resolved. V was trimmed by 2 bases and J by 3 bases, leaving 14 bases between them. This CDR3 spans 15 amino acids. The germline gives CDR1 SGHRS, CDR2 YFSETQ. The CDR3 bases are TGCGCCAGCAGCTTAAATCAAGGGAAATACTATGGCTACACCTTC. Translated, it gives CASSLNQGKYYGYTF.

This clonotype showed up many times. The CDR3 reads CASRFGTSGRWTQYF. The CDR3 DNA reads TGTGCCAGCAGGTTCGGGACTAGCGGTAGATGGACCCAGTACTTC. This chain connects TRBV12-3 or TRBV12-4 to TRBJ2-5, with 11 bases that match TRBD2. After removal of 6 bases from V and 7 bases from J, the junction contained 10 bases not matched to a gene. CDR3 size: 15 residues.

This clonotype was seen only a few times. CDR3 region: CSALMDSTYEQYF. As DNA, the CDR3 is TGCAGTGCTCTTATGGACTCTACCTACGAGCAGTACTTC. J is TRBJ2-7 and V is TRBV20-1, with a weak D call TRBD2 (5 bases). V was pared by 5 bases and J by 2 bases, with 13 bases between. Germline assignment: CDR1 DFQATT and CDR2 SNEGSKA (reference sequence). This CDR3 has 13 amino acids.

This clonotype has a single count. Just one base apart from a much larger clone, this may be a read error. The CDR3 DNA follows: TGCAGTGCTAGAGATCTCGGGGGTAGTGAAAACATTCAGTACTTC. Translating gives CSARDLGGSENIQYF. This chain uses TRBV20-1 with TRBJ2-4; D is possibly TRBD2 (6 bases). The CDR3 contains 15 residues. The V end lost 0 bases, the J end lost 5 bases, and 14 bases lay between the germline ends. Germline assignment: CDR1 DFQATT and CDR2 SNEGSKA (reference sequence).

This clonotype came up a few times. This sequence joins TRBV20-1 and TRBJ1-2; 8 bases are shared with TRBD1. This CDR3 has 13 residues. Germline V gene sequence: CDR1 DFQATT, CDR2 SNEGSKA (reference sequence). With 6 bases clipped from V and 5 bases from J, the junction kept 8 bases outside the gene matches. This chain's CDR3 is CSATTTGVYGYTF. CDR3 in DNA: TGCAGTGCCACTACGACAGGGGTATATGGCTACACCTTC.

This clonotype occurred many times. This sequence joins TRBV29-1 and TRBJ2-3; D is perhaps TRBD2 (6 bases). Trimming left V 2 bases short and J 0 bases short, with 9 bases between. The V gene's germline CDR1 is SQVTM and CDR2 ANQGSEA. This CDR3 contains 14 residues. CDR3 nucleotide sequence: TGCAGCGTTGAATCGGGAGTTAGCACAGATACGCAGTATTTT. The encoded protein is CSVESGVSTDTQYF.

The chain recombines TRBV6-1 with TRBJ1-4; the D is unclear. Per the germline V gene, CDR1 is MNHNS and CDR2 is SASEGT. The CDR3 has 15 residues. Trimming removed 6 bases from V and 4 bases from J, with 15 bases in between. CDR3 region: CASSHRDIYNEKLFF. In DNA, the CDR3 is TGTGCCAGCAGCCACCGAGACATTTATAATGAAAAACTGTTTTTT.

This chain uses TRBV6-1 with TRBJ1-1, with D unresolved. There are 13 residues in the CDR3. Trimming removed 7 bases at V and 0 bases at J, with 9 bases between. Germline CDR1 and CDR2: MNHNS and SASEGT. This chain's CDR3 is CASTGLLNTEAFF. CDR3 DNA sequence: TGTGCCAGCACCGGACTGCTGAACACTGAAGCTTTCTTT.